These 16 T cell receptor beta chains were all obtained from the same sample, sequenced in a study of T cell changes during pregnancy in multiple sclerosis. TCRdb's copy holds only in-frame clones and misses some; the assay was immunoSEQ multiplex PCR. The repertoire holds roughly 38,000 clones, 75% to 95% seen once, with roughly 1.8% in the top ten. The sample in question was CD4+ T cells from peripheral blood mononuclear cells, obtained after pregnancy. The source of these receptors is a female donor in good health, enrolled as a control in a pregnancy study.

The CDR3 reads CSVRDRSYNEQFF. Written as DNA, the CDR3 is TGCAGCGTCCGGGACAGGTCCTACAATGAGCAGTTCTTC. The V call is TRBV29-1, the J call TRBJ2-1, with 8 positions matching TRBD1. This CDR3 comprises 13 residues. The junction had 2 bases not matched to a gene; V was cut back by 6 bases and J by 1 base. Germline CDR1 is SQVTM and CDR2 is ANQGSEA.

The chain recombines TRBV28 with TRBJ2-7; 15 bases line up with TRBD2. CDR3 length equals 20 residues. V trimming: 3 bases; J trimming: 0 bases; junction bases outside the gene matches: 12. The germline CDR1 and CDR2 sequences are MDHEN and SYDVKM. The CDR3 reads CASSFGWVGLAGGPSYEQYF. The CDR3 DNA is TGTGCCAGCAGTTTTGGGTGGGTAGGACTAGCGGGAGGGCCCTCCTACGAGCAGTACTTC.

The chain links TRBV5-1 to TRBJ1-1, with D perhaps matching TRBD1 (5 bases). CDR1 is SGHRS and CDR2 is YFSETQ in the germline V gene. Trimming removed 3 bases at V and 11 bases at J, with 17 bases between. CDR3 length: 13 residues. In DNA, the CDR3 is TGCGCCAGCAGCTACGAACCGCAGGGTAGCGCTTTCTTT. Protein: CASSYEPQGSAFF.

The V and J genes are TRBV4-3 and TRBJ2-1; 9 nucleotides agree with TRBD2. This CDR3 is 16 amino acids long. With V trimmed by 0 bases and J by 5 bases, 5 bases remained unmatched. Germline CDR1 is LGHNA and CDR2 is YSLEER. The CDR3 DNA is TGCGCCAGCAGCCAAGATTTAGCTAGCGGGGACAATGAGCAGTTCTTC. It codes for CASSQDLASGDNEQFF.

This clone occurred once. V usage is TRBV18 and J usage is TRBJ1-2; D call uncertain. Trimming cost V 3 bases and J 2 bases, with 10 bases left between them. The CDR3 sequence is 14 residues long. CDR1 and CDR2 from the germline V gene are KGHSH and LQKENI. In DNA, the CDR3 is TGTGCCAGCTCACCTTCCAACAAGAACTATGGCTACACCTTC. It specifies CASSPSNKNYGYTF. Looking up the rest from reference TRBV18 and TRBJ1-2 gives the full variable domain: NAGVMQNPRHLVRRRGQEARLRCSPMKGHSHVYWYRQLPEEGLKFMVYLQKENIIDESGMPKERFSAEFPKEGPSILRIQQVVRGDSAAYFCASSPSNKNYGYTFGSGTRLTVV.

The chain uses TRBV30 and TRBJ1-6; D might be TRBD1 (5 bases). The length of the CDR3 is 15 residues. Germline lookup yields CDR1 GTSNPN and CDR2 SVGIG (reference sequence). The V end was cut by 7 bases, the J end by 0 bases, with 13 bases between. Here the CDR3 DNA reads TGTGCCTACCGGACACTGAGCTCCTATAATTCACCCCTCCACTTT. This encodes CAYRTLSSYNSPLHF.

The rearrangement uses TRBV5-1 and TRBJ2-1; TRBD2 matches at 8 bases. J lost 6 bases, V lost 4 bases, and 6 bases had no gene match. This CDR3 has 14 residues. Germline V gene sequence: CDR1 SGHRS, CDR2 YFSETQ. The CDR3 loop is CASSPGLAPNEQFF. The CDR3 bases are TGCGCCAGCAGCCCCGGACTAGCTCCCAATGAGCAGTTCTTC.

This clone occurred a few times. The genes are TRBV23-1 and TRBJ1-5, with a tentative D call TRBD1 (6 bases). TRBV23-1 is an open reading frame, and its role is uncertain. CDR3 length: 12 residues. The V end lost 8 bases, the J end lost 5 bases, and 10 bases lay between the germline ends. This CDR3 reads CASGRGDQPQHF. CDR3 nucleotides: TGCGCCAGCGGCAGGGGAGATCAGCCCCAGCATTTT.

The CDR3 spells CASGLMNTEAFF. CDR3 DNA sequence: TGTGCCAGCGGACTGATGAACACTGAAGCTTTCTTT. The V gene is TRBV2, the J gene TRBJ1-1; D uncertain. Trimming took off 8 bases at V and 0 bases at J, with 7 bases between the two ends. In germline, CDR1 is SNHLY, CDR2 FYNNEI. This CDR3 is 12 amino acids long. Filled out from reference TRBV2 and TRBJ1-1, the complete variable domain reads EPEVTQTPSHQVTQMGQEVILRCVPISNHLYFYWYRQILGQKVEFLVSFYNNEISEKSEIFDDQFSVERPDGSNFTLKIRSTKLEDSAMYFCASGLMNTEAFFGQGTRLTVV.

The V and J genes are TRBV11-1 and TRBJ2-7, with 9 nucleotides matching TRBD2. The V gene's germline CDR1 is SGHAT and CDR2 FQDESV (reference sequence). V shed 0 bases and J 1 base; nucleotides not matched to a gene: 4. The CDR3 runs 16 residues. CDR3 sequence reads: CASSLAGSGGSYEQYF. The CDR3 DNA reads TGTGCCAGCAGCTTAGCGGGTAGCGGGGGATCCTACGAGCAGTACTTC. Full variable domain (missing parts from reference TRBV11-1 and TRBJ2-7): EAEVAQSPRYKITEKSQAVAFWCDPISGHATLYWYRQILGQGPELLVQFQDESVVDDSQLPKDRFSAERLKGVDSTLKIQPAELGDSAMYLCASSLAGSGGSYEQYFGPGTRLTVT.

This clone is a singleton in its sample. J is TRBJ2-7 and V is TRBV11-2; perhaps TRBD1 as D (5 bases). The CDR3 spans 16 residues. Between the trimmed V and J ends, which lost 0 bases and 1 base, there was a span of 13 bases. The germline V gene has CDR1 SGHAT and CDR2 FQNNGV. CDR3 in amino acids: CASSLERHRQSYEQYF. Written as DNA, the CDR3 is TGTGCCAGCAGCTTAGAGCGACACCGACAGTCCTACGAGCAGTACTTC.

The gene calls are TRBV18 and TRBJ2-2; tentatively, D is TRBD2 (6 bases). Germline V CDR1 and CDR2: KGHSH, LQKENI. Between the trimmed V and J ends, which lost 3 bases and 4 bases, there was a span of 9 bases. The CDR3 is made up of 14 amino acids. CDR3 loop: CASSPGGATGELFF. CDR3 in DNA: TGTGCCAGCTCACCCGGAGGGGCCACCGGGGAGCTGTTTTTT.

This chain uses TRBV2 with TRBJ1-1; a weak D match, TRBD1 (5 bases). The V and J ends lost 8 bases and 2 bases respectively, with 12 bases between them. Looked up from germline, CDR1 is SNHLY and CDR2 is FYNNEI. The CDR3 consists of 13 residues. Written as DNA, the CDR3 is TGTGCCAGCGCTACAGGATACAACACTGAAGCTTTCTTT. Residues: CASATGYNTEAFF. Using reference TRBV2 and TRBJ1-1 for the parts outside the CDR3, the full variable domain is EPEVTQTPSHQVTQMGQEVILRCVPISNHLYFYWYRQILGQKVEFLVSFYNNEISEKSEIFDDQFSVERPDGSNFTLKIRSTKLEDSAMYFCASATGYNTEAFFGQGTRLTVV.

The chain joins TRBV28 to TRBJ1-1; 8 nucleotides match TRBD1. Trimming took 10 bases from V and 7 from J; bases not matched to a gene: 8. The CDR3 has 12 residues. Germline CDR1 reads MDHEN; CDR2 reads SYDVKM. CDR3 in DNA: TGTGCCACCATAAGGACAGGGTTTGAAGCTTTCTTT. Translated: CATIRTGFEAFF.

This chain uses TRBV27 with TRBJ1-2, with D possibly TRBD1 on 6 matching bases. The CDR3 is made up of 13 amino acids. The ends were cut back, 2 bases at V and 6 bases at J, with 10 bases in the middle. Looked up from germline, CDR1 is MNHEY and CDR2 is SMNVEV (reference sequence). DNA of the CDR3: TGTGCCAGCAGTTTAGTCCAGGGGAATGGCTACACCTTC. Protein product: CASSLVQGNGYTF.

The chain links TRBV28 to TRBJ2-5, with D possibly matching TRBD2 (6 bases). Trimming took 5 bases from V and 3 from J, leaving 16 bases between them. The CDR3 runs to 15 residues. Germline V CDR1 and CDR2: MDHEN, SYDVKM. The CDR3: CASSTGGSTKETQYF. In nucleotides, the CDR3 is TGTGCCAGCAGTACCGGGGGTTCAACGAAAGAGACCCAGTACTTC.